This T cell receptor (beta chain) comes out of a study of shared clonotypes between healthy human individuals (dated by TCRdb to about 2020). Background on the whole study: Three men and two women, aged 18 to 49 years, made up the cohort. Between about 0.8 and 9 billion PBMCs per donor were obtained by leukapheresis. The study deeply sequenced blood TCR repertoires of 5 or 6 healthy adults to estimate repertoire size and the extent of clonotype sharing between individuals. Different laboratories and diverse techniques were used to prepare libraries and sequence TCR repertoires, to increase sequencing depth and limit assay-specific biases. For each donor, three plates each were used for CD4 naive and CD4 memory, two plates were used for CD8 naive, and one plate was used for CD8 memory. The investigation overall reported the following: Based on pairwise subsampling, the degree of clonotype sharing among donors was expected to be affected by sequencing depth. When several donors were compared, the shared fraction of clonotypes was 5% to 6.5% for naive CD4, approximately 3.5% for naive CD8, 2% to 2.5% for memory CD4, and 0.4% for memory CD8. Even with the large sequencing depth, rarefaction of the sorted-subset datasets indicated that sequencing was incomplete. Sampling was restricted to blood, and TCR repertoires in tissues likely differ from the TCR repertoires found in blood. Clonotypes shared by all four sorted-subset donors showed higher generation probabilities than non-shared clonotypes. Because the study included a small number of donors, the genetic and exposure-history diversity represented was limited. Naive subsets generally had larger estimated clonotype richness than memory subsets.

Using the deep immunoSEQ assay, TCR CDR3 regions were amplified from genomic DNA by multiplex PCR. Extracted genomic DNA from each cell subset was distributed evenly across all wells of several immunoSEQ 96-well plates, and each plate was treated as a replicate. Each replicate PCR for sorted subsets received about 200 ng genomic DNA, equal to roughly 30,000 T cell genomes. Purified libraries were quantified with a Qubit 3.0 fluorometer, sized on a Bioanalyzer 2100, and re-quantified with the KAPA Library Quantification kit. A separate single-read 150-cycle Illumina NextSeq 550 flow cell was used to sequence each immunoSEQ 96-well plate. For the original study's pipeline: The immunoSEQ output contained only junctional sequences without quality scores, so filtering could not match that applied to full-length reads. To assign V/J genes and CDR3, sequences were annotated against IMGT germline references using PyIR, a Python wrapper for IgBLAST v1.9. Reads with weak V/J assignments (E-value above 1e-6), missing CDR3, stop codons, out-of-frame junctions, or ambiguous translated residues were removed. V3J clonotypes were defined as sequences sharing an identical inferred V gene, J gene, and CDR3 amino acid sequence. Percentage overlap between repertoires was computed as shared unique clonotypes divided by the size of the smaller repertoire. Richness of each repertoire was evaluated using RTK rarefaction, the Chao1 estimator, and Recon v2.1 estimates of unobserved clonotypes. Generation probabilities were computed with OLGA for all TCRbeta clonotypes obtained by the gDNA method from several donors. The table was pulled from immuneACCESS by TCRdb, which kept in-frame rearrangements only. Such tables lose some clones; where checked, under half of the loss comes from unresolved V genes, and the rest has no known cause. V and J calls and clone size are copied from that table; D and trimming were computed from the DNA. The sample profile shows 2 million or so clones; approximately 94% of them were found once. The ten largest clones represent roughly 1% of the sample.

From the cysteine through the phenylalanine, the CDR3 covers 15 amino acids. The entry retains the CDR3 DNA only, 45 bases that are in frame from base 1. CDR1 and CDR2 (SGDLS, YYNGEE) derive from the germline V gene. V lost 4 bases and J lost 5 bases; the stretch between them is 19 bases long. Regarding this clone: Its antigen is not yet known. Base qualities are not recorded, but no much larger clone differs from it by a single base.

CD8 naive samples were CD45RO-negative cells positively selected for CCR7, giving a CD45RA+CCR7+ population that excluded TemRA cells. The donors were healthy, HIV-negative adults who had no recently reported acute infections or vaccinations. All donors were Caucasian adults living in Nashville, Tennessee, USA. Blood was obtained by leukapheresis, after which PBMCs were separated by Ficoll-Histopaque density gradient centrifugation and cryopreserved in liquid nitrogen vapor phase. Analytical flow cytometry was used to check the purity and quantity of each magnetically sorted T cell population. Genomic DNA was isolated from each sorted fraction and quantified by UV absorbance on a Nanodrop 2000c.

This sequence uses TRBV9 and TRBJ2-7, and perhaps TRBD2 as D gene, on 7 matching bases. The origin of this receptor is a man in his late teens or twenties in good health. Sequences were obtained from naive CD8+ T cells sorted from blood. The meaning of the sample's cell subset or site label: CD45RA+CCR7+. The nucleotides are TGTGCCAGCAGCCCAGGAGGGGGAGCGGGGAACGAGCAGTACTTC. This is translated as CASSPGGGAGNEQYF.